The 14 T cell receptor beta chains presented below share a single source sample, sequenced in a study of cytomegalovirus exposure and HLA in healthy donors. Primers included in the PCR were 60 Vbeta and 13 Jbeta primers. Data came from immunoSEQ multiplex PCR; TCRdb stores just in-frame clones and leaves some out. This sample carries about 79,000 clones, under 80% of them seen once, and the ten largest clones take approximately 7%. Sequenced: PBMCs. The receptors originated from a woman between 50 and 59 years old in good health and CMV-seropositive.

This rearrangement joins TRBV19 to TRBJ1-6; TRBD1 might be the D (5 bases). Germline CDR1 reads LNHDA; CDR2 reads SQIVND (reference sequence). Trimming cost V 2 bases and J 9 bases, with 14 bases left between them. This CDR3 contains 15 residues. CDR3: CASSIPGTPASPLHF. For the CDR3, the DNA is TGTGCCAGTAGTATACCGGGGACTCCCGCTTCACCCCTCCACTTT.

This rearrangement joins TRBV7-2 to TRBJ2-5, with D maybe TRBD2 (6 bases). The CDR3 spans 14 residues. Germline CDR1 SGHTA, CDR2 FQGNSA. Between the trimmed V and J ends, which lost 2 bases and 1 base, there was a span of 8 bases. The CDR3 coding sequence is TGTGCCAGCAGCTTACGGGGGTTCCAAGAGACCCAGTACTTC. Protein: CASSLRGFQETQYF.

This chain joins TRBV4-1 and TRBJ1-3, with unresolved D. Trimming took off 4 bases at V and 0 bases at J, with 7 bases between the two ends. The CDR3 runs to 14 residues. Looked up from germline, CDR1 is MGHRA and CDR2 is YSYEKL. The CDR3 region has the DNA TGCGCCAGCAGCCTCCCTAGCTCTGGAAACACCATATATTTT. Translation: CASSLPSSGNTIYF.

The genes are TRBV10-3 and TRBJ2-7; D might be TRBD1 (5 bases). Trimming removed 0 bases from V and 3 bases from J, with 27 bases in between. The germline gives CDR1 ENHRY, CDR2 SYGVKD. The CDR3 runs to 20 residues. CDR3: CAISESLSPAELLGDYEQYF. In DNA, the CDR3 is TGTGCCATCAGTGAGTCGTTGTCGCCAGCTGAACTGCTAGGGGACTACGAGCAGTACTTC.

The chain has TRBV5-5 and TRBJ1-6; a possible D gene is TRBD1 (5 bases). The CDR3 consists of 13 residues. The V end was cut by 0 bases, the J end by 10 bases, with 8 bases between. Germline-derived CDR1 and CDR2 are SGHKS and YYEKEE (reference sequence). DNA for the CDR3: TGTGCCAGCAGCTTGGGGGACTCGTCACCCCTCCACTTT. Translated: CASSLGDSSPLHF.

The chain combines TRBV19 with TRBJ2-2; TRBD1 agrees at 7 bases. Germline lookup yields CDR1 LNHDA and CDR2 SQIVND (reference sequence). The CDR3 sequence is 14 residues long. V lost 9 bases to trimming and J lost 0 bases; unmatched junction nucleotides: 4. DNA for the CDR3: TGTGCCAGAAAGGGACAGTCGAACACCGGGGAGCTGTTTTTT. Translating it yields CARKGQSNTGELFF.

Points on this clone: The junction does not match germline at one end; this may be a read error. CDR3 DNA sequence: TGTTCCAGCAGCCCCCCCGGCTATGGCTACACCTTC. The encoded protein is CSSSPPGYGYTF. This chain uses TRBV7-9 with TRBJ1-2, with D unclear. The CDR3 loop spans 12 amino acids. Germline assignment: CDR1 SEHNR and CDR2 FQNEAQ (reference sequence).

This sequence joins TRBV5-6 and TRBJ2-1; the D gene is possibly TRBD1 (5 bases). CDR1 SGHDT and CDR2 YYEEEE come from the germline V gene. V was shortened by 2 bases and J by 8 bases, with 17 bases between the two germline ends. The CDR3 sequence is 15 residues long. CDR3 residues: CASSLSGLSFDEQFF. CDR3 DNA: TGTGCCAGCAGCTTATCAGGGTTGTCTTTCGATGAGCAGTTCTTC.

This clone turned up a few times. The chain is built from TRBV5-6 and TRBJ1-1; D not certain. Germline-derived CDR1 and CDR2 are SGHDT and YYEEEE. The CDR3 is 16 amino acids. Trimming removed 2 bases at V and 3 bases at J, with 17 bases between. CDR3 loop: CASSLVPDLEDTEAFF. The CDR3 DNA sequence: TGTGCCAGCAGCTTAGTCCCGGATTTAGAGGACACTGAAGCTTTCTTT.

This chain links TRBV6-5 with TRBJ1-1, with 7 bases that match TRBD1. CDR3 length: 13 amino acids. V lost 5 bases, J lost 6 bases, and 6 bases stayed unmatched. Germline-derived CDR1 and CDR2 are MNHEY and SVGAGI. In DNA, the CDR3 is TGTGCCAGCAGTAACCTCCAGGGGGCTGAAGCTTTCTTT. It translates to CASSNLQGAEAFF.

The chain employs TRBV11-2 and TRBJ2-1, with 10 bases lining up with TRBD2. Germline assignment: CDR1 SGHAT and CDR2 FQNNGV. The CDR3 length is 12 residues. With 5 bases clipped from V and 11 bases from J, the junction kept 3 bases outside the gene matches. Here the CDR3 DNA reads TGTGCCAGCAGCGAGGGACTAGCGAAGCAGTTCTTC. Protein sequence: CASSEGLAKQFF.

V gene TRBV18 combines with J gene TRBJ1-3; TRBD1 matches 7 bases. Trimming at V came to 6 bases and at J to 3 bases, leaving 5 bases not matched to a gene. The length of the CDR3 is 14 residues. Germline lookup yields CDR1 KGHSH and CDR2 LQKENI. The CDR3 nucleotides read TGTGCCAGCTCGGAACAGGGGTATGGAAACACCATATATTTT. This codes for CASSEQGYGNTIYF.

The chain combines TRBV14 with TRBJ2-1; 7 positions match TRBD2. The CDR3 loop spans 15 amino acids. Trimming took 3 bases from V and 6 from J; bases not matched to a gene: 8. The germline V gene encodes CDR1 SGHDN and CDR2 FVKESK. CDR3 loop: CASSQWRGYGNEQFF. The CDR3 coding sequence is TGTGCCAGCAGCCAGTGGCGGGGGTACGGCAATGAGCAGTTCTTC.

The rearrangement uses TRBV18 and TRBJ2-1, with D uncertain. The CDR3 is 16 amino acids. Per the germline V gene, CDR1 is KGHSH and CDR2 is LQKENI. Trimming cost V 2 bases and J 3 bases, with 14 bases left between them. The CDR3 sequence is CASSPYLAPLYNEQFF. As DNA, the CDR3 is TGTGCCAGCTCACCATACTTAGCTCCTCTCTACAATGAGCAGTTCTTC.